The count of the clone carrying this T cell receptor beta chain is one. Its target is not known. This table comes from immunoSEQ multiplex PCR, and its TCRdb copy is limited to in-frame clones, with some not included. Here the sample spans about 870,000 clones, 85% to 95% being singletons. The ends were cut back, 3 bases at V and 5 bases at J, with 20 bases in the middle. There are 16 residues in the CDR3. Germline CDR1 is LNHDA and CDR2 is SQIVND (reference sequence). It was CD45RO-negative cells, positively selected for CCR7, that made up naive CD8 cells, with terminally differentiated effector memory CD45RA+ cells excluded. The study enrolled healthy HIV-negative adults without recent acute infections or vaccinations as donors. The data originate from a study of shared clonotypes between healthy human individuals. Regarding the study as a whole: Clonotype sharing among the donors was expected to vary with sequencing depth.

This rearrangement joins TRBV19 to TRBJ2-7; D may correspond to TRBD1 or TRBD2 (5 bases each). This clonotype was obtained from a man aged 25-45 years in good health. Sequenced material: naive CD8+ T cells sorted from blood. CDR3 DNA sequence: TGTGCCAGTAGTATCTCCTTCGGGGCGAGGGGCAACGAGCAGTACTTC. This codes for CASSISFGARGNEQYF.